This T cell receptor (beta chain) was sequenced during a study of blood T cells in healthy people across ages. Study findings and constraints: A roughly linear age-dependent decrease characterized TCR beta diversity per million T cells.

The table lists this clonotype with a few counts. Its cognate antigen is unknown. A read error is possible here, since a much larger clone lies one base away. This CDR3 comprises 15 residues. Germline CDR1 and CDR2: SGDLS and YYNGEE. A second roughly 6 to 12 cycle PCR used barcoded and J-beta primers. One entry per CDR3 protein, called by TCRdb with MiXCR from the 5' RACE reads. Counted here are 750,000 to 950,000 distinct CDR3 sequences, about 53% occurring once; the ten biggest clones make up approximately 40%. The sample comprised blood. The sequence came from an elderly man in good health. The chain joins TRBV9 to TRBJ2-7; the D gene is possibly TRBD2 (5 bases). The CDR3 coding sequence is TGTGCCAGCAGCGTAGGAGGGAATAATCTCTACGAGCGGTACTTC. As protein: CASSVGGNNLYERYF.